Below are 9 T cell receptor beta chains sequenced from a single sample in a study of T cells in Graves' hyperthyroidism and ophthalmopathy. The TCR beta CDR3 regions underwent amplification using RNA transcripts as the source. HTBI primers were the set used in a first-round RT-PCR of the TCR CDR3. One entry per CDR3 protein, called by TCRdb with MiXCR from the multiplex PCR reads. The table lists hundreds of thousands of distinct CDR3 sequences, about 20% of them singletons. Sequenced material: blood. These receptors all come from a woman between 70 and 85 years old with Graves' ophthalmopathy.

This clonotype was detected a few times. The CDR3, as DNA: TGTGCCAGCAGCCTCGCTGGAGAGCCAGATACGCAGTATTTT. Its translation: CASSLAGEPDTQYF. The V call is TRBV3-1, the J call TRBJ2-3; no clear D. Germline lookup yields CDR1 LGHDT and CDR2 YNNKEL (reference sequence). Trimming left V 4 bases short and J 4 bases short, with 12 bases between. The CDR3 length is 14 residues.

The CDR3 loop is CASSNTGYTGELFF. CDR3 nucleotides: TGTGCCAGCAGCAATACAGGGTACACCGGGGAGCTGTTTTTT. The chain employs TRBV7-9 and TRBJ2-2, with a tentative D call TRBD1 (6 bases). The CDR3 contains 14 residues. Germline values: CDR1 SEHNR, CDR2 FQNEAQ (reference sequence). The V end was cut by 5 bases, the J end by 3 bases, with 10 bases between.

This clonotype was detected only a few times. The V and J genes are TRBV7-3 and TRBJ2-5; 7 nucleotides line up with TRBD1. CDR3 length: 12 residues. CDR1 SGHTA and CDR2 FQGTGA come from the germline V gene. V lost 5 bases, J lost 7 bases, and 4 bases stayed unmatched. Written as DNA, the CDR3 is TGTGCCAGCAGCCAGGGGGAAGGGACCCAGTACTTC. This encodes CASSQGEGTQYF.

This clonotype was seen a handful of times. The chain couples TRBV10-2 to TRBJ2-3; 12 bases line up with TRBD1. CDR3 size: 16 residues. V trimming: 6 bases; J trimming: 5 bases; junction bases outside the gene matches: 9. CDR1 and CDR2 (germline): WSHSY, SAAADI. CDR3 nucleotide sequence: TGCGCCAGCAGGCCCCCGGGACAGGGGGCGAAAGATACGCAGTATTTT. This sequence encodes CASRPPGQGAKDTQYF.

V gene TRBV19 combines with J gene TRBJ1-1, with TRBD1 identical over 8 bases. V shed 9 bases and J 5 bases; nucleotides not matched to a gene: 8. This CDR3 comprises 13 residues. Germline V lookup: CDR1 LNHDA, CDR2 SQIVND (reference sequence). The DNA for the CDR3 is TGTGCCAGCGCTGGACAGGGAAGAACTGAAGCTTTCTTT. Residues: CASAGQGRTEAFF.

This chain joins TRBV5-5 and TRBJ2-7; 8 bases are shared with TRBD1. The length of the CDR3 is 15 residues. Germline V gene data show CDR1 as SGHKS and CDR2 as YYEKEE (reference sequence). V was pared by 5 bases and J by 2 bases, with 9 bases of the junction left unmatched. CDR3 in amino acids: CASSWTGTGAYEQYF. Written as DNA, the CDR3 is TGTGCCAGCAGTTGGACAGGGACAGGAGCCTACGAGCAGTACTTC. The whole variable domain, remainder taken from reference TRBV5-5 and TRBJ2-7, is DAGVTQSPTHLIKTRGQQVTLRCSPISGHKSVSWYQQVLGQGPQFIFQYYEKEERGRGNFPDRFSARQFPNYSSELNVNALLLGDSALYLCASSWTGTGAYEQYFGPGTRLTVT.

CDR3 DNA sequence: TGTGCCAGCTCAGGGCGGGGCGTCCCCTCTGGAAACACCATATATTTT. Its translation is CASSGRGVPSGNTIYF. The rearrangement uses TRBV18 and TRBJ1-3; a possible D gene is TRBD1 (5 bases). V lost 5 bases and J lost 0, with 14 bases in between. The germline gives CDR1 KGHSH, CDR2 LQKENI. The CDR3 totals 16 residues. The variable domain in full, completed from reference TRBV18 and TRBJ1-3, reads NAGVMQNPRHLVRRRGQEARLRCSPMKGHSHVYWYRQLPEEGLKFMVYLQKENIIDESGMPKERFSAEFPKEGPSILRIQQVVRGDSAAYFCASSGRGVPSGNTIYFGEGSWLTVV.

V gene TRBV27 combines with J gene TRBJ1-4; 10 bases are a match to TRBD1. The V gene end was trimmed by 3 bases and the J gene end by 11 bases; junction bases not matched to a gene: 9. The CDR3 has 15 residues. Germline V gene sequence: CDR1 MNHEY, CDR2 SMNVEV (reference sequence). CDR3 nucleotides: TGTGCCAGCAGTTTGAAGGGACAGGGGACGGGGAAACTGTTTTTT. This codes for CASSLKGQGTGKLFF.

Of note for this clonotype: The junction differs from germline at one of its ends, possibly a read error. The V call is TRBV10-3, the J call TRBJ1-2; D not resolved. Per germline, CDR1 ENHRY and CDR2 SYGVKD. This CDR3 has 12 amino acids. In DNA, the CDR3 is TGTGCCATCAGGGACGGAAACTATGGCCACACCTTC. This gives the protein CAIRDGNYGHTF.